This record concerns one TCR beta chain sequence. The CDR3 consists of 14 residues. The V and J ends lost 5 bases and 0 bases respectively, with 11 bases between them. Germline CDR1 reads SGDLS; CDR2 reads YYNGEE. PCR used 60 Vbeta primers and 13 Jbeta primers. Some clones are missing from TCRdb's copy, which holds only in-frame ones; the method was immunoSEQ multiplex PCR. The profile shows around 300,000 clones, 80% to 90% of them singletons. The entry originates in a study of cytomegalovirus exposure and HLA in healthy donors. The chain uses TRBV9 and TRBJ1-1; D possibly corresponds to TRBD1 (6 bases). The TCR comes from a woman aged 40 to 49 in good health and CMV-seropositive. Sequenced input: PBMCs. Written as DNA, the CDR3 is TGTGCCAGCAGGAAGGGGGTCATGAACACTGAAGCTTTCTTT. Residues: CASRKGVMNTEAFF.